The 12 T cell receptor beta chains below were found in one sample sequenced in a study of T-cell memory formation after mild COVID-19. TCRdb used MiXCR to reprocess the 5' RACE reads, holding one entry per CDR3 protein. The table has roughly 70,000 distinct CDR3 sequences, 15% to 20% seen once. Sequencing was performed on PBMCs or a T cell subset sorted from them (not recorded which). The receptors derive from an adult woman who had mild COVID-19 (a few samples of this study predate the infection). Cell type and time point are not known.

The chain combines TRBV7-9 with TRBJ2-3; maybe TRBD1 (7 bases). Germline V gene sequence: CDR1 SEHNR, CDR2 FQNEAQ (reference sequence). The CDR3 covers 14 residues. The germline V and J ends were trimmed by 3 bases and 6 bases, with 13 bases remaining between them. CDR3 in amino acids: CASSLEGAGDTQYF. In nucleotides, the CDR3 is TGTGCCAGCAGCTTGGAGGGGGCAGGGGATACGCAGTATTTT.

This clonotype has just a few counts. J is TRBJ2-1 and V is TRBV7-8, with unresolved D. The germline V gene has CDR1 SGHVS and CDR2 FQNEAQ. Deletions cut 5 bases from V and 0 bases from J, with 14 bases between. CDR3 length: 16 residues. This chain's CDR3 is CASSPPWRSSYNEQFF. The CDR3 nucleotides are TGTGCCAGCAGCCCCCCCTGGCGCAGCTCCTACAATGAGCAGTTCTTC.

This sequence joins TRBV7-9 and TRBJ1-5; 8 bases agree with TRBD1. The CDR3 runs 14 residues. The ends lost 1 base at V and 6 bases at J; junction bases unmatched: 2. CDR1 is SEHNR, CDR2 FQNEAQ, per germline (reference sequence). CDR3 sequence reads: CASSLGQGSQPQHF. DNA for the CDR3: TGTGCCAGCAGCTTAGGACAGGGGAGTCAGCCCCAGCATTTT.

The sample holds a few counts of this clonotype. J is TRBJ1-2 and V is TRBV9; a weak D match, TRBD1 (5 bases). Trimming shortened V by 4 bases and J by 1 base, and 11 bases separated the two germline ends. The CDR3 length is 14 residues. Germline CDR1 and CDR2: SGDLS and YYNGEE. The CDR3 here is CASSLLDSNYGYTF. The DNA for the CDR3 is TGTGCCAGCAGCCTTCTCGACAGTAACTATGGCTACACCTTC. The full variable domain, with the rest looked up from reference TRBV9 and TRBJ1-2, is DSGVTQTPKHLITATGQRVTLRCSPRSGDLSVYWYQQSLDQGLQFLIQYYNGEERAKGNILERFSAQQFPDLHSELNLSSLELGDSALYFCASSLLDSNYGYTFGSGTRLTVV.

This clonotype was counted many times. The chain couples TRBV6-4 to TRBJ1-1, with D hard to call. Per the germline V gene, CDR1 is MRHNA and CDR2 is SNTAGT. V lost 0 bases, J lost 6 bases, and 14 bases lay in between. The CDR3 is 15 residues long. The CDR3 DNA sequence: TGTGCCAGCAGTGACTCAGGAGAGGCACCCTCTGAAGCTTTCTTT. Protein product: CASSDSGEAPSEAFF.

A few counts support this clonotype. The chain is built from TRBV6-2 or TRBV6-3 and TRBJ2-1, with 9 bases fitting TRBD2. The CDR3 has 15 residues. Germline loops: CDR1 MNHEY, CDR2 SVGEGT. Germline trimming cut 9 bases from V and 6 bases from J; bases unmatched to any gene: 12. The CDR3 nucleotides read TGTGCCAGTCGTTTACCGGTGCGGGAGGGCAATGAGCAGTTCTTC. It encodes CASRLPVREGNEQFF.

Concerning this clonotype: The junction departs from germline at one end; a sequencing error may be responsible. This chain uses TRBV7-7 with TRBJ2-5; possible D gene TRBD1, 5 bases. This CDR3 has 14 amino acids. Germline CDR1 is SSHAT and CDR2 is FNYEAQ (reference sequence). In DNA form, the CDR3 reads TGTGCTAGCAGCTTAGGGCCAGGGCCAGAGACCCAGTACTTC. Its protein product is CASSLGPGPETQYF.

V gene TRBV7-9 combines with J gene TRBJ2-7, with 11 bases lining up with TRBD2. The CDR3 extends over 15 amino acids. Germline lookup yields CDR1 SEHNR and CDR2 FQNEAQ (reference sequence). Trimming removed 4 bases from V and 0 bases from J; junction bases left unmatched: 2. CDR3 nucleotide sequence: TGTGCCAGCAGCTCGGGACTAGCGGTCTCCTACGAGCAGTACTTC. As protein: CASSSGLAVSYEQYF. Looking up the rest from reference TRBV7-9 and TRBJ2-7 gives the full variable domain: DTGVSQNPRHKITKRGQNVTFRCDPISEHNRLYWYRQTLGQGPEFLTYFQNEAQLEKSRLLSDRFSAERPKGSFSTLEIQRTEQGDSAMYLCASSSGLAVSYEQYFGPGTRLTVT.

This clonotype has more than one count but fewer than ten. This chain's CDR3 is CSVSRDTASYNEQFF. CDR3 nucleotide sequence: TGCAGCGTGAGCCGGGACACCGCTAGCTACAATGAGCAGTTCTTC. The chain couples TRBV29-1 to TRBJ2-1, with D possibly matching TRBD1 (6 bases). The V end was cut by 6 bases, the J end by 3 bases, with 18 bases between. From germline, CDR1 is SQVTM and CDR2 ANQGSEA. The CDR3 loop spans 15 amino acids.

The chain joins TRBV7-9 to TRBJ1-6, with a tentative D call TRBD1 (5 bases). Trimming removed 1 base at V and 0 bases at J, with 10 bases between. Germline CDR1 and CDR2: SEHNR and FQNEAQ (reference sequence). This CDR3 contains 17 residues. This CDR3 is CASSLGDGSSYNSPLHF. CDR3 coding DNA: TGTGCCAGCAGCTTAGGGGACGGGAGCTCCTATAATTCACCCCTCCACTTT.

There are a few counts of this clonotype. This chain links TRBV10-3 with TRBJ2-7, with D tentatively TRBD1 (6 bases). V lost 3 bases, J lost 6 bases, and 18 bases lay in between. This CDR3 spans 15 amino acids. CDR1 and CDR2 from the germline V gene are ENHRY and SYGVKD. CDR3 DNA: TGTGCCATCAGTGATATTCACAGGGAAGGTTTCGAGCAGTACTTC. Translating it yields CAISDIHREGFEQYF.

J is TRBJ2-3 and V is TRBV5-1, with 7 bases lining up with TRBD1. The CDR3 consists of 15 residues. Germline values: CDR1 SGHRS, CDR2 YFSETQ. V lost 7 bases, J lost 4 bases, and 12 bases stayed unmatched. This chain's CDR3 is CASRTLTGEADTQYF. For the CDR3, the DNA is TGCGCCAGCCGGACACTAACAGGGGAAGCAGATACGCAGTATTTT.